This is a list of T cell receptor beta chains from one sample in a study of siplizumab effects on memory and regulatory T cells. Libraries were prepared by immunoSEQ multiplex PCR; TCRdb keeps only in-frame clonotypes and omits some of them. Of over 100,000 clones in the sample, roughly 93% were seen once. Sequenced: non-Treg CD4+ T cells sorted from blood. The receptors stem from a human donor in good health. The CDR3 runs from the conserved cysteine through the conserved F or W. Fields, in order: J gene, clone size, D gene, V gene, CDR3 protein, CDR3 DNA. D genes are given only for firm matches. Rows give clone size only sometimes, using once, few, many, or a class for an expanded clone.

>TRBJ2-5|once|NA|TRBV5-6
CASSLPPQETQYF
TGTGCCAGCAGCTTGCCCCCCCAAGAGACCCAGTACTTC
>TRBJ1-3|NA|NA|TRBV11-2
CASSSTPGNTIYF
TGTGCCAGCAGCTCGACCCCGGGAAACACCATATATTTT
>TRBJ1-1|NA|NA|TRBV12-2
CASRLFADTEAFF
TGTGCAAGTCGCTTATTCGCGGACACTGAAGCTTTCTTT
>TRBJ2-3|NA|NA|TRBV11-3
CASSSGVDTQYF
TGTGCCAGCAGCTCAGGGGTGGATACGCAGTATTTT
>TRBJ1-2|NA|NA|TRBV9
CASSPAPGVTNYGYTF
TGTGCCAGCAGCCCGGCCCCGGGGGTCACTAACTATGGCTACACCTTC
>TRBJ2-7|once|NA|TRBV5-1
CASSLDHQGPYEQYF
TGCGCCAGCAGCTTAGACCACCAAGGACCTTACGAGCAGTACTTC
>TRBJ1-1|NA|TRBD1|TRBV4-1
CASSPSPGTGGTEAFF
TGCGCCAGCAGCCCCTCCCCAGGGACAGGAGGAACTGAAGCTTTCTTT
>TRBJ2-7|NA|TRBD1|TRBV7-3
CASSPGQGSGEQYF
TGTGCCAGCAGCCCGGGACAGGGTTCCGGCGAGCAGTACTTC
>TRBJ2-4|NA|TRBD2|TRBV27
CASSTPGTINIQYF
TGTGCCAGCAGTACCCCCGGGACTATAAACATTCAGTACTTC
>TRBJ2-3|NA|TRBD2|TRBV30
CAWSPGGRETDTQYF
TGTGCCTGGAGTCCGGGGGGGCGGGAAACAGATACGCAGTATTTT
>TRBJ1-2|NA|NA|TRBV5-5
CASSLPGGGGYGYTF
TGTGCCAGCAGCCTCCCGGGGGGGGGAGGCTATGGCTACACCTTC
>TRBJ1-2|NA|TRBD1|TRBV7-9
CASSPMGQGVYGYTF
TGTGCCAGCAGTCCGATGGGACAGGGAGTGTATGGCTACACCTTC
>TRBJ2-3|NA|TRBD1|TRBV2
CASSLGQGRTDTQYF
TGTGCCAGCAGTCTGGGACAGGGTCGGACAGATACGCAGTATTTT
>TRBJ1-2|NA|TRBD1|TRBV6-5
CASSSRDRGLIGYTF
TGTGCCAGCAGTTCCCGGGACAGGGGGCTGATTGGCTACACCTTC
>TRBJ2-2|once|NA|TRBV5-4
CASSLVGRTGELFF
TGTGCCAGCAGCTTGGTTGGTAGGACCGGGGAGCTGTTTTTT
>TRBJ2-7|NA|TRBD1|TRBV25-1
CASSAPGTGGYEQYF
TGTGCCAGCAGTGCCCCCGGGACAGGGGGATACGAGCAGTACTTC